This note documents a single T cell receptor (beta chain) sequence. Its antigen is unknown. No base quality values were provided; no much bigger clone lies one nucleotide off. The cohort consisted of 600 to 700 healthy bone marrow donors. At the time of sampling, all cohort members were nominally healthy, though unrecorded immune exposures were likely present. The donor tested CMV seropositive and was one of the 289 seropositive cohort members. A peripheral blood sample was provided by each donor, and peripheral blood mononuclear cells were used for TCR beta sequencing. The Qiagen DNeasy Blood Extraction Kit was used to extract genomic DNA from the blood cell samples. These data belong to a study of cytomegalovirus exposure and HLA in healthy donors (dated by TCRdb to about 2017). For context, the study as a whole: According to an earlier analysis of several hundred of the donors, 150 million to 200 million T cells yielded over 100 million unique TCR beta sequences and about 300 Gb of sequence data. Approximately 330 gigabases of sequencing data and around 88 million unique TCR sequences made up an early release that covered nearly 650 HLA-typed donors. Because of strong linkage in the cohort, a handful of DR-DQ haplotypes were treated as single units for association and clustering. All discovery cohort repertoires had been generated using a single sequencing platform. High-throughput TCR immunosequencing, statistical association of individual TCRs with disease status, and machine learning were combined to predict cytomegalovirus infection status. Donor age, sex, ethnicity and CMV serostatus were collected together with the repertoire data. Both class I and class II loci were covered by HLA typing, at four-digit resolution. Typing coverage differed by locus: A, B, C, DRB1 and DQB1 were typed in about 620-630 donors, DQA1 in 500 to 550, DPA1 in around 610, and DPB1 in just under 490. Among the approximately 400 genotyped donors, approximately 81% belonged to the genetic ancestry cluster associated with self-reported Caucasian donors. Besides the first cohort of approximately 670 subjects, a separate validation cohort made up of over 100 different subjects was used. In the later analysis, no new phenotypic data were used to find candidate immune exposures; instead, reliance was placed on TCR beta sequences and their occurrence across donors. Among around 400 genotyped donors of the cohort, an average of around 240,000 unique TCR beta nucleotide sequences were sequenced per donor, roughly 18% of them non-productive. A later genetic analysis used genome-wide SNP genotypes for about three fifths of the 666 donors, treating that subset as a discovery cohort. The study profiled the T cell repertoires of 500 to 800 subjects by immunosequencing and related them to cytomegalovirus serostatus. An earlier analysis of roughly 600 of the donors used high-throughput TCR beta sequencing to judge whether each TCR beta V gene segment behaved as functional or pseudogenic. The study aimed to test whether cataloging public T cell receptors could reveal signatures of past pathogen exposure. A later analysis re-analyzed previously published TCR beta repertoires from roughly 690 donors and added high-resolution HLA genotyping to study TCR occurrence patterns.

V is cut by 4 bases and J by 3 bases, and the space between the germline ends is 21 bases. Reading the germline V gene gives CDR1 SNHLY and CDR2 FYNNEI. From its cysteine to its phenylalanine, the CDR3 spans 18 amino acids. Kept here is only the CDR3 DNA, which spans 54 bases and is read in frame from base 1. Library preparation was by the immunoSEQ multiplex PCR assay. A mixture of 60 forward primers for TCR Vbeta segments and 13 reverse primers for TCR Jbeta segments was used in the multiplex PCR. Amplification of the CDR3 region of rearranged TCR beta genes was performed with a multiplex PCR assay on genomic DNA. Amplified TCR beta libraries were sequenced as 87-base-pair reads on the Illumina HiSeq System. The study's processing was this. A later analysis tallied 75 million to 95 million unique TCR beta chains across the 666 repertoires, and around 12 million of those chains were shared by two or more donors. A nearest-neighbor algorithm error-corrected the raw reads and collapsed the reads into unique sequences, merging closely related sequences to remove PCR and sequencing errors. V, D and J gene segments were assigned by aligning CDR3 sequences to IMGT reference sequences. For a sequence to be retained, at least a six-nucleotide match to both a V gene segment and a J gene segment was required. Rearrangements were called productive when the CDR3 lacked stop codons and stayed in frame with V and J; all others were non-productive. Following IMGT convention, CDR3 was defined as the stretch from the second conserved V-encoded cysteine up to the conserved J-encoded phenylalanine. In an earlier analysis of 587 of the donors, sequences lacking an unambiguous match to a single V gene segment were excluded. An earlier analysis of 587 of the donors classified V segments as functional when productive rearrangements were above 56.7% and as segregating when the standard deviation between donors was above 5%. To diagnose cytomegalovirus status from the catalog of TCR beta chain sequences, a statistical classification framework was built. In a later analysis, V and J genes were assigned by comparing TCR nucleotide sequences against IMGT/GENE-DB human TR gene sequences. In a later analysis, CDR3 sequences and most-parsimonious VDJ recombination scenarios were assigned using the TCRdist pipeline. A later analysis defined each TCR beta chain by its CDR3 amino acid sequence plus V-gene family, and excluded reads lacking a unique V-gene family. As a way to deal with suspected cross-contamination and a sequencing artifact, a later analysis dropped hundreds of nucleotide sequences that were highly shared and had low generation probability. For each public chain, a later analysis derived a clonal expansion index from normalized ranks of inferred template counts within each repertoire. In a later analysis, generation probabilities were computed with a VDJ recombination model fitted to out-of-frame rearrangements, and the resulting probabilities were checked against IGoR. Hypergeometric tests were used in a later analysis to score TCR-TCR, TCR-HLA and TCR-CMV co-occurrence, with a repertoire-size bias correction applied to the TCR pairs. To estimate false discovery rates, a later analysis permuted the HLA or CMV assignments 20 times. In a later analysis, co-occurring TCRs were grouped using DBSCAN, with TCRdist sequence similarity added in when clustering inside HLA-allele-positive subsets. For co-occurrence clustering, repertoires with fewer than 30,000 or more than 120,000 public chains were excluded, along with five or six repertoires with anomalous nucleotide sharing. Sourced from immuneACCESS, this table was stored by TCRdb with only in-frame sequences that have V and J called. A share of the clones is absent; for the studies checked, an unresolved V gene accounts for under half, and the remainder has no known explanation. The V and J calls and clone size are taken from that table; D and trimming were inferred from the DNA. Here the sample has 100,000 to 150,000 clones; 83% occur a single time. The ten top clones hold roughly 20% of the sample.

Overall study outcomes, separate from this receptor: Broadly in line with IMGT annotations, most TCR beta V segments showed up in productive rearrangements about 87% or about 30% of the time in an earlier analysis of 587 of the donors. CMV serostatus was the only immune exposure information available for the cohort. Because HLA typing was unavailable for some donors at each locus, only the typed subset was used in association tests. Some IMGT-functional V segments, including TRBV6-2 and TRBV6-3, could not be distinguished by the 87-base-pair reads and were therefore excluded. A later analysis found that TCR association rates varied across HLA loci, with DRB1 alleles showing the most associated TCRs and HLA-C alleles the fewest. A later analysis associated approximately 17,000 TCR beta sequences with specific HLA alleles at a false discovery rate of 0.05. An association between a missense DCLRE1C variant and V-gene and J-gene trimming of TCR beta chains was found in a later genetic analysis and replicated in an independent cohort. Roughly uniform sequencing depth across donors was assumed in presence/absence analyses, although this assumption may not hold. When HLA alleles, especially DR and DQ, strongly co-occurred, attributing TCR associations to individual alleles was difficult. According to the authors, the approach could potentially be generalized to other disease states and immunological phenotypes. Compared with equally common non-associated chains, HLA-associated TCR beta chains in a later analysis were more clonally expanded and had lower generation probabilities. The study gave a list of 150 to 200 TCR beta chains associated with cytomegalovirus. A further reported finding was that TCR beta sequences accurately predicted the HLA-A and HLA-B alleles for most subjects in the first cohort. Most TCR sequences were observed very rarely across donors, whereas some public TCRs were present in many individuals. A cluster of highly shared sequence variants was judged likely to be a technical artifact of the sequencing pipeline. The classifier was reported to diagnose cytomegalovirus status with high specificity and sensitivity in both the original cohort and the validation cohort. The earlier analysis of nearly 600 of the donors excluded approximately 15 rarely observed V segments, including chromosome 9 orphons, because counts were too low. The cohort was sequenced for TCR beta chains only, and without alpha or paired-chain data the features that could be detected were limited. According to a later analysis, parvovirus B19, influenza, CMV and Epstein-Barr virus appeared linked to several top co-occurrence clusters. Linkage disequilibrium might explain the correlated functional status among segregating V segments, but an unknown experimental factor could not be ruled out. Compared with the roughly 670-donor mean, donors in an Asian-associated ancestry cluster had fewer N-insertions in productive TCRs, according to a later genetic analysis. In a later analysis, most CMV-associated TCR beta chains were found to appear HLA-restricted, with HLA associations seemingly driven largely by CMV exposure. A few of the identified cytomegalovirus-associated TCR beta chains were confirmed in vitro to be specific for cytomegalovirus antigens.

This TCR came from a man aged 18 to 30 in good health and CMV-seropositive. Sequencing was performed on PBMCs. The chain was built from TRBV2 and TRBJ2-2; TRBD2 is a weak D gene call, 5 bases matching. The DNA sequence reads TGTGCCAGCAGTGGGATTGGAAGAGGGATAGTGGACACCGGGGAGCTGTTTTTT. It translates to CASSGIGRGIVDTGELFF.